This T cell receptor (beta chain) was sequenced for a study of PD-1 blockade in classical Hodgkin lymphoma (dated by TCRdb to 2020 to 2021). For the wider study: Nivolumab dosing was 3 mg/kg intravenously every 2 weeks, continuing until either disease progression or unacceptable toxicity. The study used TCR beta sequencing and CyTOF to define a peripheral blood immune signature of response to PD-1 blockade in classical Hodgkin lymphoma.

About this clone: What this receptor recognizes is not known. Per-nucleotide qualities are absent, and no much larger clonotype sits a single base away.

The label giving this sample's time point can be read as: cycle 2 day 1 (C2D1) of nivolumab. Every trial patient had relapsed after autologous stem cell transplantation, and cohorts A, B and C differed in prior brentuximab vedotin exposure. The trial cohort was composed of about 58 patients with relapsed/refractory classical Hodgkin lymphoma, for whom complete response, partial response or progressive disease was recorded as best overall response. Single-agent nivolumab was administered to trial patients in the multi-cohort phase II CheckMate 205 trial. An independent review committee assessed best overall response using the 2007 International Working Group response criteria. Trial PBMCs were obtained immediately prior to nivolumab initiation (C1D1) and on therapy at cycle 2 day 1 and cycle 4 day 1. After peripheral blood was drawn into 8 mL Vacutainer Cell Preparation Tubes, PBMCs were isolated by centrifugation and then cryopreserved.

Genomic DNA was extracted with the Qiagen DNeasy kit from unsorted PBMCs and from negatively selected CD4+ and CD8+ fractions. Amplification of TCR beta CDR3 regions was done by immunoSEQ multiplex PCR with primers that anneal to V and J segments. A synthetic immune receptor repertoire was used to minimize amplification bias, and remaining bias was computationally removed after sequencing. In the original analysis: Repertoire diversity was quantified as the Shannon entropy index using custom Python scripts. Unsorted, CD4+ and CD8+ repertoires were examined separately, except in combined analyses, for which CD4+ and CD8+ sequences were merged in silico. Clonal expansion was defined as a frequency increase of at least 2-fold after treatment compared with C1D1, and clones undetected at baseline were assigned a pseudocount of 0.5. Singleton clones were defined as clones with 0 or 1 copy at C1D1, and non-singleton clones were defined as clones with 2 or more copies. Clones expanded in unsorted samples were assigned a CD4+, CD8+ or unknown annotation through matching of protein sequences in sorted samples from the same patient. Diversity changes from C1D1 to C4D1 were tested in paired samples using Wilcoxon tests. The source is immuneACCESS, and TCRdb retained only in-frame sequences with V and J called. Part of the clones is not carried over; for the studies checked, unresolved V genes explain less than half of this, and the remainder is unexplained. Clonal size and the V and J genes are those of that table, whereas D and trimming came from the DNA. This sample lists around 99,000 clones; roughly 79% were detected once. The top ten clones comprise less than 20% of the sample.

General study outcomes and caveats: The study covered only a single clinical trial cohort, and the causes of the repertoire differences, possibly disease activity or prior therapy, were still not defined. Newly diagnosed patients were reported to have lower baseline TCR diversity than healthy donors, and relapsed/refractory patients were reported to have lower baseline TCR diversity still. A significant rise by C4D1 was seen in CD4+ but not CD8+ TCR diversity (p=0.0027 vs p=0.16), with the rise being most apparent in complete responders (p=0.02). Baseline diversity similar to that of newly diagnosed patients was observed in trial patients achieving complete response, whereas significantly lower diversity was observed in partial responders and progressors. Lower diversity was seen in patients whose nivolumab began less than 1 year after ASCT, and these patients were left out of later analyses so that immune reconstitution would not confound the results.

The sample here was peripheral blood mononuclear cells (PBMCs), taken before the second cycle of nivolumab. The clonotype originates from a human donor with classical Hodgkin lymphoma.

The CDR3: CASSPRTGRGEYGYTF. The DNA sequence reads TGTGCCAGCAGTCCTCGGACAGGGCGGGGGGAATATGGCTACACCTTC. Here the chain combines TRBV28 and TRBJ1-2; the central 8 bases match TRBD1. Counted from cysteine to phenylalanine, this CDR3 has 16 amino acids. Of all the DNA, just the CDR3 is kept, 48 bases in frame from base 1. For CDR1 and CDR2, the germline V gene lists MDHEN and SYDVKM. Germline trimming: 5 bases from V, 5 bases from J; junction bases outside gene matches: 13.